Detailed here is one T cell receptor beta chain. Its antigen is still unknown. This sample is part of a study of T cells after yellow fever vaccination. Study results and caveats: The study re-detected most primary-vaccination clones after the booster (96% CD4, roughly 90% CD8). Abundant clonotypes (contaminants from the bulk population) could be present in FACS-sorted repertoires.

The CDR3 extends over 13 amino acids. The germline V gene has CDR1 SGHTA and CDR2 FQGNSA. V was clipped by 5 bases and J by 5 bases; unmatched bases: 5. UMIs and a universal primer site were added when TCR cDNA was made by 5'RACE template switching. A single record per CDR3 protein comes from TCRdb applying MiXCR to the 5' RACE reads. The data contain about 120,000 distinct CDR3 sequences, about 8.8% of them singletons. Sequences were derived from CD8+ T cells sorted from PBMCs, sampled on the day of the yellow fever booster vaccination. The TCR sequence derives from a man aged 18 to 35 who received the YFV17D yellow fever vaccine. The chain combines TRBV7-2 with TRBJ2-5; 7 bases match TRBD1. The CDR3 DNA is TGTGCCAGCAGCGGGACAGCCTCCGAGACCCAGTACTTC. Translated, it gives CASSGTASETQYF.